The 15 T cell receptor beta chains below come from one sample, sequenced in a study of blood T cell repertoires in COVID-19. Sequenced by immunoSEQ multiplex PCR; TCRdb stores in-frame clones only, minus some. The sample includes fewer than 350,000 clones, around 90% seen only once; the top ten take about 1.7%. The sample was PBMCs or T cells enriched from blood (not recorded which). The origin of the receptors is a woman in her thirties or forties who had recovered from COVID-19.

This clone was recorded many times. The chain is built from TRBV30 and TRBJ1-1, with D possibly being TRBD1 (5 bases). The CDR3 is 11 amino acids. CDR1 GTSNPN and CDR2 SVGIG come from the germline V gene (reference sequence). Trimming took 3 bases from V and 8 from J, leaving 10 bases between them. Written as DNA, the CDR3 is TGTGCCTGGAGCCGTGGGGCCGAAGCTTTCTTT. It is translated as CAWSRGAEAFF.

The CDR3 region has the DNA TGTGCCAGCAGCGTAGACGCGGCTAATTCACCCCTCCACTTT. Residues: CASSVDAANSPLHF. This chain uses TRBV9 with TRBJ1-6; no definite D call. CDR3 size: 14 residues. Germline V CDR1 and CDR2: SGDLS, YYNGEE. V lost 0 bases and J lost 6, with 7 bases in between. Variable domain in full (rest from reference TRBV9 and TRBJ1-6): DSGVTQTPKHLITATGQRVTLRCSPRSGDLSVYWYQQSLDQGLQFLIQYYNGEERAKGNILERFSAQQFPDLHSELNLSSLELGDSALYFCASSVDAANSPLHFGNGTRLTVT.

The J gene is TRBJ2-7, the V gene TRBV2; D is perhaps TRBD1 (7 bases). This CDR3 is 13 amino acids long. Germline values: CDR1 SNHLY, CDR2 FYNNEI. The V end lost 5 bases, the J end lost 11 bases, and 19 bases lay between the germline ends. DNA of the CDR3: TGTGCCAGCAGTATTGGAGAAGGGGGCGGGAAGTACTTC. It is translated as CASSIGEGGGKYF.

The chain carries TRBV18 and TRBJ1-1; D gene uncertain. The CDR3 totals 15 residues. CDR1 is KGHSH, CDR2 LQKENI, per germline. Between the trimmed V and J ends, which lost 3 bases and 3 bases, there was a span of 14 bases. DNA of the CDR3: TGTGCCAGCTCACCCCTAGCTCGAGAGGACACTGAAGCTTTCTTT. This sequence encodes CASSPLAREDTEAFF. The full variable domain, with the rest looked up from reference TRBV18 and TRBJ1-1, is NAGVMQNPRHLVRRRGQEARLRCSPMKGHSHVYWYRQLPEEGLKFMVYLQKENIIDESGMPKERFSAEFPKEGPSILRIQQVVRGDSAAYFCASSPLAREDTEAFFGQGTRLTVV.

The gene calls are TRBV2 and TRBJ1-5; TRBD1 is a possible D gene (5 bases). The CDR3 is made up of 14 amino acids. V was shortened by 5 bases and J by 1 base, with 9 bases between the two germline ends. Germline assignment: CDR1 SNHLY and CDR2 FYNNEI. CDR3 nucleotide sequence: TGTGCCAGCAGTCGACAGTCCAGCAATCAGCCCCAGCATTTT. It is translated as CASSRQSSNQPQHF.

Only one count was recorded for this clone. The genes are TRBV12-5 and TRBJ2-1, with 7 bases fitting TRBD2. Germline lookup yields CDR1 LGHNT and CDR2 FRNRAP. V shed 7 bases, J shed 2 bases, and the junction held 5 bases outside the gene matches. This CDR3 spans 14 amino acids. This CDR3 is CASAAGVAYNEQFF. CDR3 nucleotide sequence: TGTGCTAGTGCTGCGGGAGTAGCCTACAATGAGCAGTTCTTC.

The chain has TRBV18 and TRBJ1-1; 8 bases line up with TRBD1. V was pared by 3 bases and J by 1 base, with 7 bases of the junction left unmatched. CDR3 length: 16 residues. In germline, CDR1 is KGHSH, CDR2 LQKENI. DNA of the CDR3: TGTGCCAGCTCACCGTTCAGGGGGCGGGAGAACACTGAAGCTTTCTTT. Amino acids: CASSPFRGRENTEAFF.

The gene calls are TRBV11-1 and TRBJ2-5, with a weak D call TRBD2 (5 bases). This CDR3 is built from 14 residues. The V and J ends lost 8 bases and 2 bases respectively, with 15 bases between them. Germline V gene data show CDR1 as SGHAT and CDR2 as FQDESV (reference sequence). As DNA, the CDR3 is TGTGCCAGCGGCGGCTTATCGGGACAAGAGACCCAGTACTTC. It codes for CASGGLSGQETQYF.

The rearrangement joins TRBV19 to TRBJ2-3; 8 positions match TRBD1. CDR1 is LNHDA, CDR2 SQIVND, per germline (reference sequence). The J segment lost 7 bases and the V segment lost 3 bases, leaving 9 bases of the junction unmatched. This CDR3 is 15 amino acids long. CDR3 sequence (DNA): TGTGCCAGTAGTATCCCGGGACAGGCAAAGTATACGCAGTATTTT. This translates into CASSIPGQAKYTQYF.

The rearrangement uses TRBV19 and TRBJ2-2, with 8 positions matching TRBD2. CDR1 LNHDA and CDR2 SQIVND come from the germline V gene (reference sequence). The CDR3 is 16 residues long. V was clipped by 5 bases and J by 4 bases; unmatched bases: 9. In nucleotides, the CDR3 is TGTGCCAGTAGTTGGACGGGGGGGCGAAGCACCGGGGAGCTGTTTTTT. Amino acids: CASSWTGGRSTGELFF.

V usage is TRBV15 and J usage is TRBJ1-2; D gene uncertain. The germline gives CDR1 LNHNV, CDR2 YYDKDF (reference sequence). The CDR3 has 16 residues. Trimming stripped 1 base from V and 4 bases from J, with 16 bases between. Here the CDR3 reads CATSRGGEEDAYGYTF. DNA for the CDR3: TGTGCCACCAGCAGAGGCGGGGAGGAGGATGCCTATGGCTACACCTTC.

The J gene is TRBJ2-3, the V gene TRBV9; no reliable D call. Germline CDR1 SGDLS, CDR2 YYNGEE. CDR3 length equals 15 residues. V lost 0 bases, J lost 1 base, and 9 bases lay in between. The CDR3 bases are TGTGCCAGCAGCGTAGGGCTTTTGGGCACAGATACGCAGTATTTT. Protein product: CASSVGLLGTDTQYF.

The chain recombines TRBV20-1 with TRBJ1-1, with TRBD1 matching over 9 bases. Trimming took 6 bases from V and 4 from J; bases not matched to a gene: 12. Germline CDR1 reads DFQATT; CDR2 reads SNEGSKA (reference sequence). This CDR3 has 15 residues. The CDR3 sequence is CSASPGTGMGTEAFF. CDR3 in DNA: TGCAGTGCCAGTCCCGGGACAGGGATGGGCACTGAAGCTTTCTTT.

The rearrangement uses TRBV7-2 and TRBJ2-1; 13 nucleotides agree with TRBD2. The V segment lost 3 bases and the J segment 6 bases; nucleotides outside the gene matches: 2. The CDR3 runs to 15 residues. Per germline, CDR1 SGHTA and CDR2 FQGNSA. The chain's CDR3 is CASSLTSGRFNEQFF. CDR3 nucleotides: TGTGCCAGCAGCTTGACTAGCGGGAGGTTCAATGAGCAGTTCTTC.

The DNA for the CDR3 is TGTGCCTGGAGTGTCGTCGAGACCCAGTACTTC. The encoded protein is CAWSVVETQYF. The chain links TRBV30 to TRBJ2-5; D gene unclear. Germline V gene lookup returns CDR1 GTSNPN and CDR2 SVGIG (reference sequence). CDR3 length equals 11 residues. Trimming took off 0 bases at V and 5 bases at J, with 4 bases between the two ends. The whole variable domain, filled in from reference TRBV30 and TRBJ2-5, reads SQTIHQWPATLVQPVGSPLSLECTVEGTSNPNLYWYRQAAGRGLQLLFYSVGIGQISSEVPQNLSASRPQDRQFILSSKKLLLSDSGFYLCAWSVVETQYFGPGTRLLVL.